This paragraph covers one T cell receptor beta chain sequence. What it recognizes is unknown. The germline CDR1 and CDR2 sequences are GTSNPN and SVGIG (reference sequence). CDR3 length: 11 residues. V was pared by 4 bases and J by 5 bases, with 8 bases between. The sample is drawn from a study of T cell repertoires in cytomegalovirus infection. Study-level information: In public TCR beta signatures, there were indications of both CMV infection and matching HLA type.

TCRdb re-called the reads with MiXCR, one entry per CDR3 protein. The sample contains around 260,000 distinct CDR3 sequences, 25% of which appear only once. Study-wide results and limits: Ex vivo responses were dominated by HLA-C-restricted CMV-specific TCR beta clonotypes. Frequencies of public TCR beta families were cumulated, and this identified carriers of CMV plus the relevant HLA.

The sequenced sample was PBMCs. The sequence was obtained from a human donor in good health (CMV status not recorded). Some clones in this sample may be carry-over from other donors' samples. The gene calls are TRBV30 and TRBJ2-5, with D uncertain. In DNA, the CDR3 is TGTGCCTGGATCGGAATGGAGACCCAGTACTTC. Its protein product is CAWIGMETQYF.